The sequence of this T cell receptor (beta chain) was determined in a study of identifying expanded T cells in peripheral blood. The data were produced by immunoSEQ multiplex PCR, yet TCRdb's version contains in-frame clones alone and is incomplete. Counted here are over 45,000 clones, around 86% occurring once; the ten biggest clones make up roughly a sixth. The TCR was taken from a person aged 18 to 70 in good health. Sequencing used blood.

The CDR3 here is CASGPGGTGSSSGANVLTF. As DNA, the CDR3 is TGTGCTAGTGGCCCCGGTGGGACAGGCTCTAGCTCTGGGGCCAACGTCCTGACTTTC. V gene TRBV12-5 combines with J gene TRBJ2-6; TRBD1 aligns across 8 bases. V was pared by 6 bases and J by 0 bases, with 13 bases of the junction left unmatched. The CDR3 sequence is 19 residues long. CDR1 and CDR2 (germline): LGHNT, FRNRAP.